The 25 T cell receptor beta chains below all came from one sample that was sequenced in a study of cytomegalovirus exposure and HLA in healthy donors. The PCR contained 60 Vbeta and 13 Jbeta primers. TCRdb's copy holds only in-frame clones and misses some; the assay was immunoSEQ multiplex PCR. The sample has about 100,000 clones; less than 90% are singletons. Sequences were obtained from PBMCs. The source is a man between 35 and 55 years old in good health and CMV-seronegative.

The CDR3 sequence: CASSKPGQYNEKLFF. Here the CDR3 DNA reads TGTGCCAGCAGCAAACCGGGACAGTATAATGAAAAACTGTTTTTT. The chain links TRBV7-6 to TRBJ1-4, with 7 bases fitting TRBD1. Losses at the gene ends were 5 bases for V and 4 bases for J; bases not matched to a gene: 7. The CDR3 spans 15 residues. CDR1 is SGHVS and CDR2 is FNYEAQ in the germline V gene.

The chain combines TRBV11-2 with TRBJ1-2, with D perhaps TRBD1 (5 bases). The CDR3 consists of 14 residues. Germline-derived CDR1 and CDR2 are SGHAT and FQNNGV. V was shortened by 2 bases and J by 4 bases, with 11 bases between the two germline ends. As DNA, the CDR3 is TGTGCCAGCAGCTTATTCTCAGGGTCCTATGGCTACACCTTC. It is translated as CASSLFSGSYGYTF.

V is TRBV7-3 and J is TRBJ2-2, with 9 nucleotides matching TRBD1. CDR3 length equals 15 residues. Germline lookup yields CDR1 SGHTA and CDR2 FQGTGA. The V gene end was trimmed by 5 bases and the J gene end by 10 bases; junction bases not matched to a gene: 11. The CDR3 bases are TGTGCCAGCAGCAGGAAGGGACAGGGTGCTGTGGAGCTGTTTTTT. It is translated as CASSRKGQGAVELFF.

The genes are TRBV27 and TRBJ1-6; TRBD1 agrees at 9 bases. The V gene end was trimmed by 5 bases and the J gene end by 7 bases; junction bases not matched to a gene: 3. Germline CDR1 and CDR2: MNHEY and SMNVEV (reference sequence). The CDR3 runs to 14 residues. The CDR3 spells CASSITGGNSPLHF. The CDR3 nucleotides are TGTGCCAGCAGTATTACAGGGGGCAATTCACCCCTCCACTTT.

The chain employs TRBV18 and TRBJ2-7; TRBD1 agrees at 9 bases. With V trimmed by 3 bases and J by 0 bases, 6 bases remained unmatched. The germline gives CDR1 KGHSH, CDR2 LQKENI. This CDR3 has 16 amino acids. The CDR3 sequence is CASSPPGQGISYEQYF. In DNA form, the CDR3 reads TGTGCCAGCTCACCCCCGGGACAGGGAATCTCCTACGAGCAGTACTTC.

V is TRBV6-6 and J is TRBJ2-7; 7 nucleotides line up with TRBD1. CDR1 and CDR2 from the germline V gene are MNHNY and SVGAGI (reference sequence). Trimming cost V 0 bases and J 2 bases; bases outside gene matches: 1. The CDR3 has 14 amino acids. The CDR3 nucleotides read TGTGCCAGCAGTTACTCGCAGGGGGCCTACGAGCAGTACTTC. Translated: CASSYSQGAYEQYF.

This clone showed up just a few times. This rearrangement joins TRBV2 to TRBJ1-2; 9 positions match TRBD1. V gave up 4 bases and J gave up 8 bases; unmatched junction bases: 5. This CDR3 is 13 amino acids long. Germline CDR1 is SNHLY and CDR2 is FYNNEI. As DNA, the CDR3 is TGTGCCAGCAGTGGGGACAGGGCTGAAGGCTACACCTTC. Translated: CASSGDRAEGYTF. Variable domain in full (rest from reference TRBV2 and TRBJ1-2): EPEVTQTPSHQVTQMGQEVILRCVPISNHLYFYWYRQILGQKVEFLVSFYNNEISEKSEIFDDQFSVERPDGSNFTLKIRSTKLEDSAMYFCASSGDRAEGYTFGSGTRLTVV.

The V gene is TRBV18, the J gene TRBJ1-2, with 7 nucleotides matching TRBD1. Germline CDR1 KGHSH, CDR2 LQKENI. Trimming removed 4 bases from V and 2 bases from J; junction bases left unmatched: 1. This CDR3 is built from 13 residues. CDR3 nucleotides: TGTGCCAGCTCACAGGGACAGAACTATGGCTACACCTTC. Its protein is CASSQGQNYGYTF. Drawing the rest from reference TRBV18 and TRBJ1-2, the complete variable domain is NAGVMQNPRHLVRRRGQEARLRCSPMKGHSHVYWYRQLPEEGLKFMVYLQKENIIDESGMPKERFSAEFPKEGPSILRIQQVVRGDSAAYFCASSQGQNYGYTFGSGTRLTVV.

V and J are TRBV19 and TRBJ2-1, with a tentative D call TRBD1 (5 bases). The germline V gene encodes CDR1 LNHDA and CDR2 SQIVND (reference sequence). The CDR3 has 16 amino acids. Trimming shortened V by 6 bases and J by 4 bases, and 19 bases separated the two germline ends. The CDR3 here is CASSLTFRTQYNEQFF. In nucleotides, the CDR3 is TGTGCCAGTAGCCTCACCTTCCGGACACAATACAATGAGCAGTTCTTC.

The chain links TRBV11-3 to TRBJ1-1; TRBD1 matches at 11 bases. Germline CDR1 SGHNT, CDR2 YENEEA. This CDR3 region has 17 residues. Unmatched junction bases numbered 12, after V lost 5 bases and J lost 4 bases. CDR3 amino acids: CASSAGTGGMMGTEAFF. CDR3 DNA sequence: TGTGCCAGCAGCGCCGGGACAGGGGGTATGATGGGCACTGAAGCTTTCTTT.

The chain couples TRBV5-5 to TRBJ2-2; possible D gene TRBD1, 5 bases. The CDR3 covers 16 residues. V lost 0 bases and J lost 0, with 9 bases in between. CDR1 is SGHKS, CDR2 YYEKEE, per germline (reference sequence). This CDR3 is CASSLDGATNTGELFF. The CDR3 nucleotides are TGTGCCAGCAGCTTGGATGGGGCCACGAACACCGGGGAGCTGTTTTTT.

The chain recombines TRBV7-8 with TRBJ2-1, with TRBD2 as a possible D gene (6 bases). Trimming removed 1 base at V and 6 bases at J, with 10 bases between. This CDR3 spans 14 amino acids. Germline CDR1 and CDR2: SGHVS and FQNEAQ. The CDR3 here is CASSLVGAGNEQFF. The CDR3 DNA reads TGTGCCAGCAGCTTAGTCGGAGCGGGCAATGAGCAGTTCTTC.

In DNA form, the CDR3 reads TGTGCCAGCAGCCCAGGGACAGCTAGCACAGATACGCAGTATTTT. Protein product: CASSPGTASTDTQYF. The rearrangement uses TRBV11-3 and TRBJ2-3, with 7 bases identical to TRBD1. V gave up 5 bases and J gave up 0 bases; unmatched junction bases: 5. The CDR3 has 15 residues. Germline V lookup: CDR1 SGHNT, CDR2 YENEEA.

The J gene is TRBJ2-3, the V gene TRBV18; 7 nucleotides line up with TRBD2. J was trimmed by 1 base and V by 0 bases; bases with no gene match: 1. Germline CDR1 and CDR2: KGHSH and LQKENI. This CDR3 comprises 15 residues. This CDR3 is CASSPPSGGTDTQYF. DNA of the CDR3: TGTGCCAGCTCACCACCGAGCGGGGGCACAGATACGCAGTATTTT.

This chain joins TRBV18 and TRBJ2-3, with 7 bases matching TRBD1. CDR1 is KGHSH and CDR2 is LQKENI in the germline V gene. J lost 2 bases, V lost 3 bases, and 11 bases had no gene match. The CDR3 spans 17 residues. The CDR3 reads CASSPPGQRPVTDTQYF. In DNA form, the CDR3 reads TGTGCCAGCTCACCCCCGGGACAGAGGCCAGTCACAGATACGCAGTATTTT.

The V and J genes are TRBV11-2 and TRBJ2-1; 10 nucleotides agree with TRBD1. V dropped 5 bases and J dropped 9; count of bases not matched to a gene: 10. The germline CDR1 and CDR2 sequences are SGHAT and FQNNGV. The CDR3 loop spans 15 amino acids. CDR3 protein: CASSVRQGANTEQFF. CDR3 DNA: TGTGCCAGCAGCGTTCGACAGGGGGCGAACACTGAGCAGTTCTTC.

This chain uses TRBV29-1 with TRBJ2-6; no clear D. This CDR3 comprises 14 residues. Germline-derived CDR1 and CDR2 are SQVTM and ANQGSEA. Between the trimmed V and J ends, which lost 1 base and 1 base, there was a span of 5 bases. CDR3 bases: TGCAGCGTTGAAGGAGTGTCTGGGGCCAACGTCCTGACTTTC. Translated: CSVEGVSGANVLTF.

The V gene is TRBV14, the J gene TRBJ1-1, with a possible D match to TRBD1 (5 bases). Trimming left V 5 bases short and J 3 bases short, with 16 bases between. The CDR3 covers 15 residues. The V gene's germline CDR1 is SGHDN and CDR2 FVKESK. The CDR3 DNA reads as TGTGCCAGCAGCATGCTTGGGGCAGGGTACACTGAAGCTTTCTTT. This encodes CASSMLGAGYTEAFF.

CDR3 sequence: CASSRPSSGANVLTF. CDR3 coding DNA: TGTGCCAGCAGCCGACCTAGCTCTGGGGCCAACGTCCTGACTTTC. This sequence joins TRBV11-2 and TRBJ2-6, with D unresolved. The germline V gene encodes CDR1 SGHAT and CDR2 FQNNGV. The CDR3 spans 15 residues. With 5 bases removed from V and 0 bases from J, the gap between germline ends came to 8 bases.

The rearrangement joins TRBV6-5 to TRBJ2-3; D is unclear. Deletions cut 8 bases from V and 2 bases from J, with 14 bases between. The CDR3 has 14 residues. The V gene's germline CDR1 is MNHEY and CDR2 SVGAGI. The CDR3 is CASRRLRSTDTQYF. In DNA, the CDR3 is TGTGCCAGCCGGAGACTGAGGTCCACAGATACGCAGTATTTT.

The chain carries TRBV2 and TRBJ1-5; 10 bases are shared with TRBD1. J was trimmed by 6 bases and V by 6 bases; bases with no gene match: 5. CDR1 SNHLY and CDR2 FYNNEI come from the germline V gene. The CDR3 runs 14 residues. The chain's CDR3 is CASRRTGGRQPQHF. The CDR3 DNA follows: TGTGCCAGCAGGAGGACAGGGGGACGTCAGCCCCAGCATTTT.

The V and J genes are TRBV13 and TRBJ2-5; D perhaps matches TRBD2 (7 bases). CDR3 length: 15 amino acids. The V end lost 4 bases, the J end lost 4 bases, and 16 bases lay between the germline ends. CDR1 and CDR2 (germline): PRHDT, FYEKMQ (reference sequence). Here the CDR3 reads CASSSRMRGGETQYF. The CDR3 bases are TGTGCCAGCAGCTCCCGGATGAGGGGGGGAGAGACCCAGTACTTC.

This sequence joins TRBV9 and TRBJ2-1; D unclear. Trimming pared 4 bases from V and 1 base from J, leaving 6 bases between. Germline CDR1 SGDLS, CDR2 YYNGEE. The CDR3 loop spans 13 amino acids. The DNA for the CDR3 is TGTGCCAGCAGCCCGTCTTCCTACAATGAGCAGTTCTTC. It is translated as CASSPSSYNEQFF.

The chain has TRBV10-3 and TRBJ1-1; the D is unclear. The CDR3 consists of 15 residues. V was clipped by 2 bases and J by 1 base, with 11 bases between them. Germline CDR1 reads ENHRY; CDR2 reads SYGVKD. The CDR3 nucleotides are TGTGCCATCAGTGAGCATCTCTCCGGGAACACTGAAGCTTTCTTT. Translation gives CAISEHLSGNTEAFF.

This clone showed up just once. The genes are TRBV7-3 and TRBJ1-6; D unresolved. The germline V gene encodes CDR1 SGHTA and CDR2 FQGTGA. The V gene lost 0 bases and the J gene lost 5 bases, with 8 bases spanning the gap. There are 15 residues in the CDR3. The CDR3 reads CASSLTSLNNSPLHF. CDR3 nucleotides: TGTGCCAGCAGCTTAACTTCACTTAATAATTCACCCCTCCACTTT.